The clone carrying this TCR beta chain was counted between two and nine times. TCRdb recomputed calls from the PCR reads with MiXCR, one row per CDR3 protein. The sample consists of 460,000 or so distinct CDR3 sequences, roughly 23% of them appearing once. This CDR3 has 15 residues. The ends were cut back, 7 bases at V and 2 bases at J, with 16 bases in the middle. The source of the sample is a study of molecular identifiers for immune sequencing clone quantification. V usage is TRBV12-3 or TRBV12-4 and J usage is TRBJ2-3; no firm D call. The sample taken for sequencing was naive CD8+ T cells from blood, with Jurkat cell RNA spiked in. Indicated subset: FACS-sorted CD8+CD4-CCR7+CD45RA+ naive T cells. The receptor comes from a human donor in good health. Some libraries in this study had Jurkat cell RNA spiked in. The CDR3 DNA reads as TGTGCCAGCACCTTAGGTGGCCCTTTCACAGATACGCAGTATTTT. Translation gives CASTLGGPFTDTQYF.